The 29 T cell receptor beta chains given below trace back to one sample, sequenced in a study of tumor and adjacent non-tumor tissue in lung cancer. RNA was extracted from bulk tissue without any cell sorting. More than 3 cm separated this lung sample from the edge of the tumor. A modified ARM-PCR protocol with three rounds of nested PCR amplified TCRbeta. TCRdb used MiXCR to reprocess the multiplex PCR reads, holding one entry per CDR3 protein. The sample consists of about 98,000 distinct CDR3 sequences, 80% of them appearing once. Source material: distant non-tumor lung tissue. These receptors were taken from a man aged 55 to 70 with small cell lung cancer.

Of note for this clonotype: The junction does not match germline at one end; this may be a read error. This rearrangement joins TRBV6-2 or TRBV6-3 to TRBJ2-7, with D possibly being TRBD1 or TRBD2 (5 bases each). The CDR3 contains 15 residues. Germline CDR1 and CDR2: MNHEY and SVGEGT. Here the CDR3 DNA reads TGTGCCAGCAGCCTCGCTGGGGGAGACTCCTACGAACAGTACTTC. As protein: CASSLAGGDSYEQYF.

This chain's CDR3 is CSASGGRGRGLQETQYF. DNA of the CDR3: TGCAGTGCTAGTGGGGGCAGGGGGCGAGGGCTTCAAGAGACCCAGTACTTC. V is TRBV20-1 and J is TRBJ2-5; 8 bases are a match to TRBD1. Looked up from germline, CDR1 is DFQATT and CDR2 is SNEGSKA (reference sequence). V lost 3 bases to trimming and J lost 2 bases; unmatched junction nucleotides: 14. CDR3 size: 17 residues.

The V call is TRBV19, the J call TRBJ2-3; 8 nucleotides agree with TRBD2. V trimming: 10 bases; J trimming: 6 bases; junction bases outside the gene matches: 12. Germline V lookup: CDR1 LNHDA, CDR2 SQIVND (reference sequence). The CDR3 runs 14 residues. CDR3 sequence (DNA): TGTGCCATCCATAGCGGGACCCTTCGGGATACGCAGTATTTT. The encoded protein is CAIHSGTLRDTQYF.

Details on this clonotype: The junction shows a germline mismatch at one end, possibly a read error. The chain joins TRBV11-2 to TRBJ2-1; no firm D call. Germline values: CDR1 SGHAT, CDR2 FQNNGV. The CDR3 runs 13 residues. Here the CDR3 reads CASGLKDSGEQFF. The CDR3 nucleotides read TGTGCCAGCGGCTTAAAGGATTCCGGTGAGCAGTTCTTC.

This clonotype has at least ten counts. The chain employs TRBV28 and TRBJ2-7; D is ambiguous. Germline CDR1 MDHEN, CDR2 SYDVKM. The CDR3 loop spans 13 amino acids. The germline V and J ends were trimmed by 6 bases and 3 bases, with 12 bases remaining between them. CDR3 protein: CASRSGRIYEQYF. The CDR3 region has the DNA TGTGCCAGCAGGAGTGGACGGATCTACGAGCAGTACTTC.

This clonotype appeared a single time. The chain links TRBV6-2 or TRBV6-3 to TRBJ2-7; D gene ambiguous. Germline V gene lookup returns CDR1 MNHEY and CDR2 SVGEGT. The germline V and J ends were trimmed by 4 bases and 3 bases, with 10 bases remaining between them. This CDR3 is 13 amino acids long. The CDR3 nucleotides read TGTGCCAGCAGTTGGGATAGTTTCTACGAGCAGTACTTC. Translating gives CASSWDSFYEQYF.

The genes are TRBV11-2 and TRBJ2-1; the D gene is possibly TRBD2 (6 bases). The germline V gene encodes CDR1 SGHAT and CDR2 FQNNGV. The CDR3 sequence is 18 residues long. V was shortened by 2 bases and J by 7 bases, with 24 bases between the two germline ends. This CDR3 reads CASSLRVVGGYYYNEQFF. The CDR3 nucleotides read TGTGCCAGCAGCTTACGAGTAGTGGGAGGCTACTACTATAATGAGCAGTTCTTC.

This clonotype was seen just once. At one end, the junction sequence differs from germline, possibly due to a read error. V is TRBV5-4 and J is TRBJ1-2, with D perhaps matching TRBD1 (6 bases). This CDR3 has 15 residues. Germline loops: CDR1 SGHNT, CDR2 YYREEE (reference sequence). DNA of the CDR3: TGTGCCAGCAGCCTGGGACATGGAGTTAACTACGGCTACACCTTC. Translation gives CASSLGHGVNYGYTF. Drawing the rest from reference TRBV5-4 and TRBJ1-2, the complete variable domain is ETGVTQSPTHLIKTRGQQVTLRCSSQSGHNTVSWYQQALGQGPQFIFQYYREEENGRGNFPPRFSGLQFPNYSSELNVNALELDDSALYLCASSLGHGVNYGYTFGSGTRLTVV.

The J gene is TRBJ1-1, the V gene TRBV11-2; TRBD1 agrees at 11 bases. The trim removed 9 bases at V and 5 bases at J, leaving 8 bases unmatched. In germline, CDR1 is SGHAT, CDR2 FQNNGV. The CDR3 is made up of 14 amino acids. The CDR3: CARSEDRGPTEAFF. The CDR3, as DNA: TGTGCCAGGAGCGAGGACAGGGGGCCAACTGAAGCTTTCTTT. The full variable domain, in which reference TRBV11-2 and TRBJ1-1 provide the parts outside the CDR3, is EAGVAQSPRYKIIEKRQSVAFWCNPISGHATLYWYQQILGQGPKLLIQFQNNGVVDDSQLPKDRFSAERLKGVDSTLKIQPAKLEDSAVYLCARSEDRGPTEAFFGQGTRLTVV.

This chain connects TRBV4-1 to TRBJ2-2, with TRBD1 as a possible D gene (5 bases). CDR3 length equals 17 residues. Trimming cost V 6 bases and J 6 bases, with 23 bases left between them. The germline V gene has CDR1 MGHRA and CDR2 YSYEKL. The CDR3 is CASSLGSRVKVPGELFF. In nucleotides, the CDR3 is TGCGCCAGCAGTCTCGGGTCCAGGGTTAAAGTTCCCGGGGAGCTGTTTTTT.

Note on this clonotype: The final CDR3 position lacks the conserved phenylalanine or tryptophan, pointing to a likely read error. The chain carries TRBV4-2 and TRBJ2-2, with 10 bases aligning to TRBD1. The CDR3 is 18 residues long. Germline V gene data show CDR1 as LGHNA and CDR2 as YNFKEQ. CDR3 in DNA: TGTGCCAGCAGCCAAGATGGGGACAGGGGACGGAACACAGGGGAGCTGTTTTCT. Its translation: CASSQDGDRGRNTGELFS.

This clonotype came up once. The CDR3 DNA follows: TGCGCCAGCAGCCAATCTCTATCGCAGGTTGAAGCGTACTTC. It codes for CASSQSLSQVEAYF. J is TRBJ2-7 and V is TRBV4-1; no firm D call. The CDR3 has 14 residues. Germline V gene data show CDR1 as MGHRA and CDR2 as YSYEKL. V was trimmed by 2 bases and J by 12 bases, leaving 20 bases between them.

The chain employs TRBV4-2 and TRBJ2-7; TRBD1 matches at 7 bases. CDR1 and CDR2 (germline): LGHNA, YNFKEQ. The CDR3 totals 15 residues. The V gene end was trimmed by 2 bases and the J gene end by 0 bases; junction bases not matched to a gene: 4. DNA for the CDR3: TGTGCCAGCAGCCAAAAGGGGGACAGCTCCTACGAGCAGTACTTC. It specifies CASSQKGDSSYEQYF.

In its sample, this clonotype was seen many times. The chain recombines TRBV7-9 with TRBJ1-6; D gene unclear. The CDR3 runs 12 residues. Germline V CDR1 and CDR2: SEHNR, FQNEAQ (reference sequence). Trimming shortened V by 2 bases and J by 13 bases, and 9 bases separated the two germline ends. CDR3 amino acids: CASSLPGTPLHF. Written as DNA, the CDR3 is TGTGCCAGCAGCTTACCAGGCACCCCCCTCCACTTT.

Only one count was recorded for this clonotype. One end of the junction does not line up with germline, which may come from a read error. This rearrangement joins TRBV7-9 to TRBJ1-5, with 7 bases that match TRBD1. The CDR3 extends over 15 amino acids. Germline CDR1 SEHNR, CDR2 FQNEAQ (reference sequence). The CDR3 DNA is TGTGCCAGCAGCTTAGGAGGACAGGAGGATCAGCCCCGGCATTTT. As protein: CASSLGGQEDQPRHF.

V is TRBV5-4 and J is TRBJ2-3, with 7 bases that match TRBD2. CDR1 and CDR2 (germline): SGHNT, YYREEE (reference sequence). Losses at the gene ends were 6 bases for V and 7 bases for J; bases not matched to a gene: 11. The CDR3 is made up of 14 amino acids. In nucleotides, the CDR3 is TGTGCCAGCAAGTCTAGTGGGAGGGCTAATACGCAGTATTTT. This gives the protein CASKSSGRANTQYF.

Ten or more counts support this clonotype. The chain is built from TRBV6-2 or TRBV6-3 and TRBJ2-3; D remains ambiguous. Germline CDR1 and CDR2: MNHEY and SVGEGT. V dropped 7 bases and J dropped 4 bases, with 12 bases sitting between them. The CDR3 extends over 13 amino acids. As DNA, the CDR3 is TGTGCCAGCACCCGCGGTCAGGCAGATACGCAGTATTTT. It is translated as CASTRGQADTQYF.

This clonotype has just one count. One end of the junction does not line up with germline, which may come from a read error. This chain joins TRBV11-3 and TRBJ2-7; maybe TRBD2 (6 bases). Per germline, CDR1 SGHNT and CDR2 YENEEA. The length of the CDR3 is 16 residues. The chain's CDR3 is CASCSPERGGLYKQYF. CDR3 sequence (DNA): TGTGCCAGCTGCTCGCCTGAACGCGGAGGGCTCTACAAGCAGTACTTC.

The table lists this clonotype with a count of one. No conserved phenylalanine or tryptophan is present at the end of the CDR3, so a read error is the likely explanation. V and J are TRBV6-5 and TRBJ2-1; 11 bases match TRBD2. Per the germline V gene, CDR1 is MNHEY and CDR2 is SVGAGI. The CDR3 runs to 17 residues. CDR3 residues: CTSSYLIWGLADNEQFS. The CDR3 DNA sequence: TGTACCAGCAGTTACTTGATCTGGGGACTAGCGGACAATGAACAGTTCTCC.

As to this clonotype: One base away lies a much larger clone, so this may be a sequencing read error. The V and J genes are TRBV20-1 and TRBJ1-2, with D maybe TRBD1 (6 bases). The CDR3 is 11 residues long. CDR1 is DFQATT and CDR2 is SNEGSKA in the germline V gene (reference sequence). The CDR3 DNA follows: TGCAGTACTAGAAGGGGGGATGGCTACACCTTC. Translated: CSTRRGDGYTF.

In the case of this clonotype: It may be a read error: a sequence one base away is much more abundant. The chain couples TRBV20-1 to TRBJ2-3; 12 bases line up with TRBD2. The CDR3 is 18 residues long. Looked up from germline, CDR1 is DFQATT and CDR2 is SNEGSKA (reference sequence). The CDR3 DNA reads TGCAGTGCTAGAGTTACTAGCGGGAGGCCCTATAGCACATATACGCAGTATTTT. Its translation: CSARVTSGRPYSTYTQYF.

For this clonotype: This may be a read error: a much more frequent sequence differs by one nucleotide. The CDR3 here is CASSNDVYTDTQYF. CDR3 DNA: TGCGCCAGCAGCAATGACGTCTACACAGATACGCAGTATTTT. The chain carries TRBV5-1 and TRBJ2-3; no firm D call. CDR3 size: 14 residues. The germline V gene encodes CDR1 SGHRS and CDR2 YFSETQ. Trimming removed 4 bases from V and 2 bases from J, with 11 bases in between.

The rearrangement links TRBV6-6 to TRBJ2-7, with D perhaps matching TRBD1 or TRBD2 (6 bases each). Per the germline V gene, CDR1 is MNHNY and CDR2 is SVGAGI (reference sequence). V lost 6 bases and J lost 4, with 22 bases in between. The CDR3 loop spans 16 amino acids. In DNA, the CDR3 is TGTGCCAGCAGATCTGGAGGGGTTTCAGGGGCTTACGAGCAGTACTTC. It encodes CASRSGGVSGAYEQYF.

This clonotype was picked up many times. The genes are TRBV6-2 or TRBV6-3 and TRBJ2-7; 9 bases match TRBD2. After removal of 6 bases from V and 2 bases from J, the junction contained 5 bases not matched to a gene. CDR1 is MNHEY, CDR2 SVGEGT, per germline. The CDR3 has 14 residues. This chain's CDR3 is CASRRTSATYEQYV. The CDR3 DNA is TGTGCCAGCAGGAGGACTAGCGCAACCTACGAGCAGTACGTC.

This rearrangement joins TRBV28 to TRBJ2-1, with 7 bases lining up with TRBD1. Per the germline V gene, CDR1 is MDHEN and CDR2 is SYDVKM. V lost 6 bases and J lost 10; bases outside the gene matches: 15. The CDR3 extends over 15 amino acids. The CDR3 protein is CASSRSGQKKGEQFF. The CDR3 DNA reads TGTGCCAGCAGCAGATCGGGACAGAAAAAAGGGGAGCAGTTCTTC.

As regards this clonotype: A read error may account for a junction end that differs from germline. The V call is TRBV11-2, the J call TRBJ2-3; no definite D call. Germline CDR1 and CDR2: SGHAT and FQNNGV. The CDR3 is 13 amino acids. The CDR3 spells CASSCRTADAQYF. For the CDR3, the DNA is TGTGCCAGCAGCTGCCGAACCGCAGATGCGCAGTATTTT.

In this sample, this clonotype is medium-sized. The chain carries TRBV11-3 and TRBJ2-2, with 10 nucleotides matching TRBD1. Per the germline V gene, CDR1 is SGHNT and CDR2 is YENEEA. The CDR3 covers 15 residues. Germline trimming cut 5 bases from V and 5 bases from J; bases unmatched to any gene: 5. The DNA of the CDR3 is TGTGCCAGCAGCCTCGACAGGGGGCAGACCGGGGAGCTGTTTTTT. Protein product: CASSLDRGQTGELFF.

This clonotype was found once. The junction does not match germline at one end; this may be a read error. This rearrangement joins TRBV11-2 to TRBJ1-4; TRBD1 is a possible D gene (5 bases). CDR3 length: 14 amino acids. The V gene's germline CDR1 is SGHAT and CDR2 FQNNGV. CDR3 nucleotides: TGTGCCAGCAGCTTAGCAGGGATTAATAAAAAACTGTTTTTT. Translating gives CASSLAGINKKLFF.

A note on this clonotype: A much more abundant neighbour one base away suggests this may be a read error. The chain couples TRBV18 to TRBJ2-3; D not resolved. CDR3 length equals 11 residues. Germline V gives CDR1 KGHSH, CDR2 LQKENI. The CDR3 reads CASSPRDMQYF. In DNA form, the CDR3 reads TGTGCCAGCTCACCAAGAGATATGCAGTATTTT.